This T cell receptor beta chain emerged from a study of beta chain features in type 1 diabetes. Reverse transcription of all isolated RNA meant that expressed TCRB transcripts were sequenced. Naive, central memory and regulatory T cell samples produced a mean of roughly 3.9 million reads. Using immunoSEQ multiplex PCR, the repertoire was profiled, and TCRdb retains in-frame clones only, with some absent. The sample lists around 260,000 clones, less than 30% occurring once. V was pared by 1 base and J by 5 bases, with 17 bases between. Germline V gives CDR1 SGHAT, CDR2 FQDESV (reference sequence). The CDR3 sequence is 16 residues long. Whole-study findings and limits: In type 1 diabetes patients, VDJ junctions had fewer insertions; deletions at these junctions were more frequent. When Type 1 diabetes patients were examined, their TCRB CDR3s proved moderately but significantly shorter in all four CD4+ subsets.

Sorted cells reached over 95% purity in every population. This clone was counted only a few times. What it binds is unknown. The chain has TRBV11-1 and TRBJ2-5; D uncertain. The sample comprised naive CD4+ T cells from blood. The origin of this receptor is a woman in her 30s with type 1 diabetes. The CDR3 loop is CASSLESPNAPETQYF. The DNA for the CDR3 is TGTGCCAGCAGCTTAGAGTCCCCCAATGCGCCGGAGACCCAGTACTTC.